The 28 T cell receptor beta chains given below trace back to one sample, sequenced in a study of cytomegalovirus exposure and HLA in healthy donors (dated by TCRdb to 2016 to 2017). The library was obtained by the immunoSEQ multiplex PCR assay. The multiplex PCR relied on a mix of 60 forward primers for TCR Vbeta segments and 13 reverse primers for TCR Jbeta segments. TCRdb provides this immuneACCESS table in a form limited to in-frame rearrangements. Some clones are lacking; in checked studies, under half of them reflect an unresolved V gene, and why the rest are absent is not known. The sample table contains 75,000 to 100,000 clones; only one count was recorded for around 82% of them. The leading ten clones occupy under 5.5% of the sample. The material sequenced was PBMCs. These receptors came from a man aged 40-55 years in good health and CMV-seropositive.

CDR3 nucleotides: TGTGCCGTAAAACAGGGGGCGCCTACTGAAGCTTTCTTT. Translating gives CAVKQGAPTEAFF. The rearrangement links TRBV7-9 to TRBJ1-1, with 9 positions matching TRBD1. This CDR3 contains 13 residues. Trimming removed 11 bases from V and 5 bases from J; junction bases left unmatched: 9. Looked up from germline, CDR1 is SEHNR and CDR2 is FQNEAQ (reference sequence).

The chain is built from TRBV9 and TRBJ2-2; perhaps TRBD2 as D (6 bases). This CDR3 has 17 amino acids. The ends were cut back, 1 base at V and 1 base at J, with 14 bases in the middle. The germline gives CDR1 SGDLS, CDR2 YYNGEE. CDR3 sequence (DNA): TGTGCCAGCAGCGTAAATGTGAACGGGAGGAACACCGGGGAGCTGTTTTTT. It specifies CASSVNVNGRNTGELFF.

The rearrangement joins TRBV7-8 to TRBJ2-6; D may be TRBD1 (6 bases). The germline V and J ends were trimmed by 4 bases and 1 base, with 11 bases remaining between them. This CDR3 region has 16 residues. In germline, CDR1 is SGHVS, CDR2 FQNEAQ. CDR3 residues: CASSSTGRSGANVLTF. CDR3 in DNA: TGTGCCAGCAGCTCGACAGGCCGATCTGGGGCCAACGTCCTGACTTTC.

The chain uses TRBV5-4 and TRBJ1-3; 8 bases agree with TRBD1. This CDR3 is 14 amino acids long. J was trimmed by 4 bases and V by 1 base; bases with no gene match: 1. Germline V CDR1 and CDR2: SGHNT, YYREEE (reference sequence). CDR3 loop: CASSLRDRGNTIYF. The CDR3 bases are TGTGCCAGCAGCTTGAGGGACAGGGGAAACACCATATATTTT.

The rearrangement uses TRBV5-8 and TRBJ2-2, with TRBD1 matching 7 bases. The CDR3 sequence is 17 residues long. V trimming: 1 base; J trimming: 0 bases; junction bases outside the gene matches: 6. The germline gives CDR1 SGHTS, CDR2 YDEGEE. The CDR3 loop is CASSLPWGQSNTGELFF. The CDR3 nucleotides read TGTGCCAGCAGCTTGCCATGGGGACAGTCGAACACCGGGGAGCTGTTTTTT.

CDR3 protein: CASTWSGTGGSGANVLTF. CDR3 DNA: TGTGCCAGCACATGGTCCGGGACAGGGGGCTCTGGGGCCAACGTCCTGACTTTC. The chain couples TRBV7-6 to TRBJ2-6, with 11 bases that match TRBD1. After removal of 7 bases from V and 0 bases from J, the junction contained 8 bases not matched to a gene. Germline V gene lookup returns CDR1 SGHVS and CDR2 FNYEAQ. The CDR3 contains 18 residues.

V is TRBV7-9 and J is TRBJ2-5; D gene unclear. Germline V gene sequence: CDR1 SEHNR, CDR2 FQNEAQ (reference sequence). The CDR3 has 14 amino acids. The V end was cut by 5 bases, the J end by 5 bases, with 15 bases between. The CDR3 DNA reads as TGTGCCAGCAGCCCTGTAGCCCTATCCGAGACCCAGTACTTC. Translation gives CASSPVALSETQYF.

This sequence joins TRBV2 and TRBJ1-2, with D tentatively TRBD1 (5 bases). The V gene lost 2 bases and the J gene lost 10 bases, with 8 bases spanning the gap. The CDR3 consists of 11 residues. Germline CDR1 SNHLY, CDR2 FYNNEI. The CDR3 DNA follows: TGTGCCAGCAGTGAATACAGGTACTACACCTTC. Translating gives CASSEYRYYTF.

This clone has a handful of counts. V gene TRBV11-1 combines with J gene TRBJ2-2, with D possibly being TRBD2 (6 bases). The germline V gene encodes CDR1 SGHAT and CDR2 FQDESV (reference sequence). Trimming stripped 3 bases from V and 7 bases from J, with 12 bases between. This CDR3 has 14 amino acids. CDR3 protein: CASSFEAGGGELFF. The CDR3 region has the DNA TGTGCCAGCAGCTTCGAGGCCGGGGGCGGGGAGCTGTTTTTT.

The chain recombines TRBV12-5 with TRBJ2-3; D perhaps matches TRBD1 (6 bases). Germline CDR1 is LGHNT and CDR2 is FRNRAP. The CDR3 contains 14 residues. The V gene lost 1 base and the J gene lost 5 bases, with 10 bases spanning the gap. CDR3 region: CASGLGQGKDTQYF. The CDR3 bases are TGTGCTAGTGGTTTGGGCCAGGGGAAAGATACGCAGTATTTT.

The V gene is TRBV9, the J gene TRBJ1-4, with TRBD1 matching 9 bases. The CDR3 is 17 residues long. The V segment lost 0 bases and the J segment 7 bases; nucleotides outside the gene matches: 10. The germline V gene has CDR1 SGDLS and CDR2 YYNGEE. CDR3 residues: CASSVGGGTGHLEKLFF. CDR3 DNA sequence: TGTGCCAGCAGCGTAGGCGGGGGGACAGGGCATCTTGAAAAACTGTTTTTT.

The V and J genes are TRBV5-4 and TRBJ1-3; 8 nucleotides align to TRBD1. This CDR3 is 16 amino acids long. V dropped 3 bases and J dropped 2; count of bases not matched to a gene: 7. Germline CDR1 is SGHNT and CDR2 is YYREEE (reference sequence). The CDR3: CASSWGLTGAGNTIYF. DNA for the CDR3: TGTGCCAGCAGCTGGGGATTGACAGGGGCTGGAAACACCATATATTTT.

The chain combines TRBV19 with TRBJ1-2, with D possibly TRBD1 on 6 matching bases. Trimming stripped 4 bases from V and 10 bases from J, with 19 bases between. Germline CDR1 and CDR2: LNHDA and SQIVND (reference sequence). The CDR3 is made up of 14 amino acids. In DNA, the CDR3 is TGTGCCAGTAGTACTACAGGGAGCCCCGGCGCCTACACCTTC. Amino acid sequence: CASSTTGSPGAYTF.

The CDR3 sequence: CASRQGANTGELFF. For the CDR3, the DNA is TGTGCCAGTCGACAGGGGGCGAACACCGGGGAGCTGTTTTTT. The gene calls are TRBV6-6 and TRBJ2-2; 9 nucleotides agree with TRBD1. Germline V lookup: CDR1 MNHNY, CDR2 SVGAGI (reference sequence). There are 14 residues in the CDR3. Trimming removed 9 bases from V and 0 bases from J; junction bases left unmatched: 2.

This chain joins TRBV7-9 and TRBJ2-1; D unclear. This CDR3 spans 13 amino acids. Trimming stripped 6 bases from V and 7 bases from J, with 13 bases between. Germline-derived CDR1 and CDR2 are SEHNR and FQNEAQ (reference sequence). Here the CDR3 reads CASRVGAGNEQFF. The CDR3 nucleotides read TGTGCCAGCAGGGTCGGCGCCGGGAATGAGCAGTTCTTC.

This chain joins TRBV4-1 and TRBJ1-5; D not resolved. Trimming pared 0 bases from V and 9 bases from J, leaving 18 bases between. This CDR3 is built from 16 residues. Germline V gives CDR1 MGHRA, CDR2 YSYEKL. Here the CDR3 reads CASSQEVVGPRGPQHF. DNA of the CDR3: TGCGCCAGCAGCCAAGAGGTGGTAGGTCCGCGGGGGCCCCAGCATTTT.

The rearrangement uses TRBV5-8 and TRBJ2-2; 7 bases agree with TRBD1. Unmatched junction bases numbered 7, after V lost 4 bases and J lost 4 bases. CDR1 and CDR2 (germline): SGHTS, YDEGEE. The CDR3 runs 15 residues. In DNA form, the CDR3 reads TGTGCCAGCAGCCGAGGACAGGTGATCACCGGGGAGCTGTTTTTT. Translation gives CASSRGQVITGELFF.

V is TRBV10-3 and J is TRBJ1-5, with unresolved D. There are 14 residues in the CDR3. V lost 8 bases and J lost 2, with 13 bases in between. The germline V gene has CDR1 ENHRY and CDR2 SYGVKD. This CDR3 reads CAIAPGYGNQPQHF. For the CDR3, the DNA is TGTGCCATCGCCCCGGGGTATGGCAATCAGCCCCAGCATTTT.

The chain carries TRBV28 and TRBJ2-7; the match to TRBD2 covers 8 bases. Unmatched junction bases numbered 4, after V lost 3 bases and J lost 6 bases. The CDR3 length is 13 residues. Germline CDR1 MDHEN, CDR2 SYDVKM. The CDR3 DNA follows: TGTGCCAGCAGTTTCGGACTAGCAGTCGAGCAGTACTTC. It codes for CASSFGLAVEQYF.

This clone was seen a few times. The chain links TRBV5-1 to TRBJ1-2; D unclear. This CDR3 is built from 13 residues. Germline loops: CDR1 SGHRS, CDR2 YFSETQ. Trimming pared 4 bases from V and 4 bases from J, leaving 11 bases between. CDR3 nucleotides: TGCGCCAGCAGCGACGACAAGCCCTATGGCTACACCTTC. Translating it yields CASSDDKPYGYTF. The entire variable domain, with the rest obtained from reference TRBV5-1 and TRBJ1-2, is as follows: KAGVTQTPRYLIKTRGQQVTLSCSPISGHRSVSWYQQTPGQGLQFLFEYFSETQRNKGNFPGRFSGRQFSNSRSEMNVSTLELGDSALYLCASSDDKPYGYTFGSGTRLTVV.

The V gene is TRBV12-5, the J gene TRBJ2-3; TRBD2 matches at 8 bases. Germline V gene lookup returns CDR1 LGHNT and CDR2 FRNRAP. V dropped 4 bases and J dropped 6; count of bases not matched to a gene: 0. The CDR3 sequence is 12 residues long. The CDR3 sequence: CASGSGGDTQYF. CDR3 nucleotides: TGTGCTAGTGGTTCGGGGGGGGATACGCAGTATTTT.

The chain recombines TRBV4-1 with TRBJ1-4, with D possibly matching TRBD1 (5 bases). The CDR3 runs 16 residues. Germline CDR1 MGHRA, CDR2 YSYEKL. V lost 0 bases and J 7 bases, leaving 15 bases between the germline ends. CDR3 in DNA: TGCGCCAGCAGCCAAGATAGCGGGGCGCTGGGTGAAAAACTGTTTTTT. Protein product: CASSQDSGALGEKLFF.

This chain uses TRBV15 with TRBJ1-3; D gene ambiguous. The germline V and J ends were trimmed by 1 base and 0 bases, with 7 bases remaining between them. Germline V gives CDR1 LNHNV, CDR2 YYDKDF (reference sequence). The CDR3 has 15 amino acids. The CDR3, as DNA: TGTGCCACCAGCAGAGGTCAGGCCTCTGGAAACACCATATATTTT. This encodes CATSRGQASGNTIYF.

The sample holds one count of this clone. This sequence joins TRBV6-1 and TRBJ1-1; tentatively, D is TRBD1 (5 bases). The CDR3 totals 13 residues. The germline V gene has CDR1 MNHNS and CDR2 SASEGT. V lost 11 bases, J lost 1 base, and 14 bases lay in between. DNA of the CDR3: TGTGCCGGGGGGGGGTCTTGGAACACTGAAGCTTTCTTT. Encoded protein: CAGGGSWNTEAFF.

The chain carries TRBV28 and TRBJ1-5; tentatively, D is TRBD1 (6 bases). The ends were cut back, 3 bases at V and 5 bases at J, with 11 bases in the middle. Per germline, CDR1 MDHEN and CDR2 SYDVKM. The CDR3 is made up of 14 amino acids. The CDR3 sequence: CASSLFQGYQPQHF. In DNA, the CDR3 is TGTGCCAGCAGTTTGTTCCAGGGGTATCAGCCCCAGCATTTT.

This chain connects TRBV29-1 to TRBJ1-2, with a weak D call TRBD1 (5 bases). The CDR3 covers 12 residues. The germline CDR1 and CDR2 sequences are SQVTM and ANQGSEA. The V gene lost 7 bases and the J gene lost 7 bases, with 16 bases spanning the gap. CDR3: CSGGETAGGYTF. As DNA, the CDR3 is TGCAGCGGCGGCGAGACAGCGGGTGGCTACACCTTC. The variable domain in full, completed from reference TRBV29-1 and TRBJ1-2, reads SAVISQKPSRDICQRGTSLTIQCQVDSQVTMMFWYRQQPGQSLTLIATANQGSEATYESGFVIDKFPISRPNLTFSTLTVSNMSPEDSSIYLCSGGETAGGYTFGSGTRLTVV.

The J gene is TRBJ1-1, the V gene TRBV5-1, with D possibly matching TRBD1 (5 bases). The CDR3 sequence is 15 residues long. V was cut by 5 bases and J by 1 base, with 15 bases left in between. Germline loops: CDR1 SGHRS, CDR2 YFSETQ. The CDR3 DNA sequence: TGCGCCAGCAGTGGGGGGGGACCACCGAACACTGAAGCTTTCTTT. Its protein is CASSGGGPPNTEAFF.

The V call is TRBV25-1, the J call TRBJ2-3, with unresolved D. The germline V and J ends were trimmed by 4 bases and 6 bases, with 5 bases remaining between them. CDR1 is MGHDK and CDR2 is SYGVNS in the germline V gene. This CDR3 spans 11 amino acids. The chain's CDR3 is CASSAYDTQYF. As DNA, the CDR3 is TGTGCCAGCAGTGCCTACGATACGCAGTATTTT.